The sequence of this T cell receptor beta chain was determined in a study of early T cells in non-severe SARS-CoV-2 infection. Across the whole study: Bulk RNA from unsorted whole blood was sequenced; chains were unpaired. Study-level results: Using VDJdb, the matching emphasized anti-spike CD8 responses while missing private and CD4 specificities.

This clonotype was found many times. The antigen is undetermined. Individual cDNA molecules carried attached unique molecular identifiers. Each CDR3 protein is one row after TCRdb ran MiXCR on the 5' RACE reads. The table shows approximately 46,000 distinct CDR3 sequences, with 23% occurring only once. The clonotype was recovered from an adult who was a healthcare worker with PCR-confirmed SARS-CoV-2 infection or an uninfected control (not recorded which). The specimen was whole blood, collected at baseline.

This CDR3 reads CASTLDRGDSDEQYF. In DNA, the CDR3 is TGTGCCAGCACCCTAGACAGGGGCGACAGTGACGAGCAGTACTTC. The V call is TRBV2, the J call TRBJ2-7; 8 positions match TRBD1. CDR1 SNHLY and CDR2 FYNNEI come from the germline V gene. Germline trimming cut 7 bases from V and 5 bases from J; bases unmatched to any gene: 13. The CDR3 is 15 amino acids.